The following is a TCR beta chain sequence with its context. Antigen: not known. In the PCR, 60 Vbeta and 13 Jbeta primers were used. Some clones are missing from TCRdb's copy, which holds only in-frame ones; the method was immunoSEQ multiplex PCR. The sample's table shows 100,000 to 150,000 clones. The data were taken from a study of cytomegalovirus exposure and HLA in healthy donors. Overall study findings and caveats: TCR beta chains numbering 150 to 200 were designated cytomegalovirus-associated.

CDR1 and CDR2 from the germline V gene are SGHNT and YYREEE (reference sequence). V was clipped by 0 bases and J by 6 bases, with 12 bases between them. The CDR3 length is 14 residues. The V gene is TRBV5-4, the J gene TRBJ1-2; no clear D gene. The sequencing input was PBMCs. This TCR was recovered from a woman aged 40-49 years in good health and CMV-seropositive. DNA for the CDR3: TGTGCCAGCAGCTTGGAGTCCGGGGTCCATGGCTACACCTTC. As protein: CASSLESGVHGYTF. The whole variable domain, filled in from reference TRBV5-4 and TRBJ1-2, reads ETGVTQSPTHLIKTRGQQVTLRCSSQSGHNTVSWYQQALGQGPQFIFQYYREEENGRGNFPPRFSGLQFPNYSSELNVNALELDDSALYLCASSLESGVHGYTFGSGTRLTVV.